The sequence of this T cell receptor beta chain was determined in a study of T cells after yellow fever vaccination. Study-level points and caveats: Overlap between CD4 and CD8 compartments was detected for a small share of clonotypes. The booster saw the reappearance of most primary-vaccination clones (about 95% CD4, 80% to 90% CD8).

MiXCR, run by TCRdb on the 5' RACE reads, gives a single entry per CDR3 protein. The table records around 230,000 distinct CDR3 sequences, around 6.7% of them present only once. Trimming pared 3 bases from V and 4 bases from J, leaving 14 bases between. CDR1 and CDR2 from the germline V gene are ENHRY and SYGVKD. The CDR3 is 15 residues long. Turning to this clonotype: What it recognizes is unknown.

The sequences come from CD4+ T cells sorted from PBMCs, collected on the day of the yellow fever booster vaccination. The genes are TRBV10-3 and TRBJ2-3; D might be TRBD1 or TRBD2, each matching 6 bases. This TCR derives from a man aged 30 to 39 who received the YFV17D yellow fever vaccine. The CDR3 region has the DNA TGTGCCATCAGTGAAGGGGGAGGTGGGGCAGATACGCAGTATTTT. Translated: CAISEGGGGADTQYF.